The clone carrying this T cell receptor (beta chain) appeared a single time. Its antigen is not identified. PCR amplification relied on 60 Vbeta primers (plus 13 Jbeta primers). Repertoires were generated with immunoSEQ multiplex PCR, while TCRdb's copy carries only in-frame clones and drops some. The sample yields about 130,000 clones, about 82% seen once. This specimen belongs to a study of cytomegalovirus exposure and HLA in healthy donors. Overall study results and limits: Per published accounts, TCR beta sequences correctly predicted the HLA-A and HLA-B alleles of most subjects.

The clonotype originates from a boy younger than 18 in good health and CMV-seronegative. The specimen sequenced was PBMCs.

The CDR3: CASSIVAGAGELFF. The DNA for the CDR3 is TGTGCCAGTAGTATAGTTGCCGGGGCCGGGGAGCTGTTTTTT. The rearrangement joins TRBV19 to TRBJ2-2, with D possibly matching TRBD2 (5 bases). Germline assignment: CDR1 LNHDA and CDR2 SQIVND (reference sequence). The CDR3 runs 14 residues. Between the trimmed V and J ends, which lost 1 base and 6 bases, there was a span of 9 bases. Complete variable domain (other parts from reference TRBV19 and TRBJ2-2): DGGITQSPKYLFRKEGQNVTLSCEQNLNHDAMYWYRQDPGQGLRLIYYSQIVNDFQKGDIAEGYSVSREKKESFPLTVTSAQKNPTAFYLCASSIVAGAGELFFGEGSRLTVL.